Listed below are T cell receptor beta chains from one sample, sequenced in a study of early stage breast cancer tumors. TCRdb keeps only in-frame clones here, not all; method: immunoSEQ multiplex PCR. The profile shows about 72,000 clones, roughly three quarters of them singletons. The specimen was blood. Receptors originate from a person in their sixties with breast cancer. CDR3s include the opening cysteine and the closing phenylalanine or tryptophan. The D gene is left open where the match is weak. Clone size is not always given. Where it is, it says once, few, many or a class for expanded clones.

CDR3nt	CDR3aa	abundance	v_gene	j_gene	d_gene
TGTGCCAGCAGCTCGCAGAAAGGATCCAACGTCCTGACTTTC	CASSSQKGSNVLTF	-	TRBV7-3	TRBJ2-6	-
TGTGCCAGCAGTGCGACAGCACCTGCCTATGGCTACACCTTC	CASSATAPAYGYTF	-	TRBV2	TRBJ1-2	-
TGTGCCAGTAGTCCCCGTTTAGGGCGCCTTGAGGAGACCCAGTACTTC	CASSPRLGRLEETQYF	-	TRBV19	TRBJ2-5	-
TGTGCCAGCAGCTCCCTAGCGGGGGGTATAGAAGAGCAGTTCTTC	CASSSLAGGIEEQFF	-	TRBV5-4	TRBJ2-1	TRBD2
TGCGCCACCGGGGGACCTAGCACAGATACGCAGTATTTT	CATGGPSTDTQYF	few	TRBV10-1	TRBJ2-3	-
TGTGCCAGCAGCCAACTCCCCGGGGAGTCTGGGACAGGGGCCGGGGAGCTGTTTTTT	CASSQLPGESGTGAGELFF	-	TRBV4-2	TRBJ2-2	TRBD1
TGTGCCAGCAGGTGGGGCGATAATTCACCCCTCCACTTT	CASRWGDNSPLHF	-	TRBV6-1	TRBJ1-6	-
TGTGCCAGCAGCCTCCTAGGGGACTCCTACGAGCAGTACTTC	CASSLLGDSYEQYF	-	TRBV9	TRBJ2-7	-
TGTGCCAGCATCCCGACTAGCGGGGGCCCTCAAGGGACCCAGTACTTC	CASIPTSGGPQGTQYF	-	TRBV2	TRBJ2-5	TRBD2
TGCGCCAGCAGTTTGGGGGGACAGTTGGAAGAGACCCAGTACTTC	CASSLGGQLEETQYF	-	TRBV5-1	TRBJ2-5	-
TGTGCCAGCAGCAAAGATAACTATGGCTACACCTTC	CASSKDNYGYTF	few	TRBV7-8	TRBJ1-2	-
TGTGCCAGCAGCTTAATGAATCGCAGGGGTAACACTGAAGCTTTCTTT	CASSLMNRRGNTEAFF	-	TRBV7-8	TRBJ1-1	-
TGTGCCTGGAACCCACAGGGGGCAGGAAACACCATATATTTT	CAWNPQGAGNTIYF	-	TRBV30	TRBJ1-3	TRBD1
TGTGCCAGCAGCTTGAGGGCCAATTCGGGCCACACTGAAGCTTTCTTT	CASSLRANSGHTEAFF	once	TRBV7-8	TRBJ1-1	-
TGCGCCAGCAGCTTGGAGGGGACAGGGCGGAACACTGAAGCTTTCTTT	CASSLEGTGRNTEAFF	-	TRBV5-1	TRBJ1-1	TRBD1
TGTGCCATCAGTACCCGGGAGGGCCGGGGCTACACCTTC	CAISTREGRGYTF	-	TRBV10-3	TRBJ1-2	-
TGTGCCAGCACTAAGGACAGGTTCAATGAGCAGTTCTTC	CASTKDRFNEQFF	few	TRBV2	TRBJ2-1	TRBD1
TGTGCCAGCAGAACATTGGGAGTCAACTATGGCTACACCTTC	CASRTLGVNYGYTF	-	TRBV6-5	TRBJ1-2	-
TGTGCCAGCAGCTTAGCGACGGGAAGCTATGGCTACACCTTC	CASSLATGSYGYTF	-	TRBV7-2	TRBJ1-2	-
TGTGCCAGCAGTGAAGCAGGTATTAGGCCAGGGGGCTACAATGAGCAGTTCTTC	CASSEAGIRPGGYNEQFF	-	TRBV6-1	TRBJ2-1	TRBD1
TGTGCCAGCAGCTTGGACGTGAGCAATCAGCCCCAGCATTTT	CASSLDVSNQPQHF	-	TRBV7-8	TRBJ1-5	-
TGTGCCAGCAGTTTCCGAGGGATCCTCACAGATACGCAGTATTTT	CASSFRGILTDTQYF	-	TRBV28	TRBJ2-3	-
TGTGCCTGGAGTGCTCCCCCAACTTCATTTTCCTCCTACGAGCAGTACTTC	CAWSAPPTSFSSYEQYF	-	TRBV30	TRBJ2-7	-
TGTGCCAGCAGATCGGTGTACTCCTACGAGCAGTACTTC	CASRSVYSYEQYF	-	TRBV27	TRBJ2-7	-
TGTGCCAGCAGCCGCTGGCAGGGGGTGACCGGGGAGCTGTTTTTT	CASSRWQGVTGELFF	few	TRBV7-6	TRBJ2-2	TRBD1
TGTGCCAGCAGTTCCATATTAACAGGGGAAGCGGGAAACACCATATATTTT	CASSSILTGEAGNTIYF	-	TRBV28	TRBJ1-3	TRBD1
TGTGCCAGTACAGGGAGCGGGGCCAACGTCCTGACTTTC	CASTGSGANVLTF	-	TRBV19	TRBJ2-6	-
TGTGCCTGGAGTTTGGACAGTTTTAGCTCCTACGAGCAGTACTTC	CAWSLDSFSSYEQYF	-	TRBV30	TRBJ2-7	-
TGTGCCAGCAGTCGGACTAGCGGGGGTGAAGATACGCAGTATTTT	CASSRTSGGEDTQYF	-	TRBV7-6	TRBJ2-3	TRBD2
TGTGCCAGCAGGGGCGTGGGGTCGGAGCAGCCCCAGCATTTT	CASRGVGSEQPQHF	-	TRBV6-1	TRBJ1-5	-
TGTGCCAGCAGTCCGGGACTAGCGATCTACAATGAGCAGTTCTTC	CASSPGLAIYNEQFF	-	TRBV2	TRBJ2-1	TRBD2